The clone carrying this TCR beta chain has ten or more counts. At one end the junction does not follow the germline gene, possibly because of a read error. This record comes from a study of T cells in Graves' hyperthyroidism and ophthalmopathy. Study background: Once the initial diagnosis was made, peripheral blood was obtained before any treatment.

It was RNA transcripts that yielded the amplified TCR beta CDR3 regions. During a first-round RT-PCR of the TCR CDR3, the HTBI primer set was used. Via MiXCR, TCRdb re-called the multiplex PCR reads, giving one row per CDR3 protein. The table lists 700,000 to 950,000 distinct CDR3 sequences, just over 35% of them singletons. Patients were aged 18 to 65, had disease duration under 2 months, and had newly diagnosed hyperthyroidism. The sequenced material came from blood. The receptor's source is a woman aged 35 to 49 with Graves' hyperthyroidism.

The CDR3 sequence: CASSLAGRETQYF. In DNA form, the CDR3 reads TGTGCCAGCAGCTTGGCAGGGCGGGAGACCCAGTACTTC. The chain joins TRBV5-1 to TRBJ2-5, with D maybe TRBD1 (5 bases). The CDR3 spans 13 residues. Germline CDR1 and CDR2: SGHRS and YFSETQ.